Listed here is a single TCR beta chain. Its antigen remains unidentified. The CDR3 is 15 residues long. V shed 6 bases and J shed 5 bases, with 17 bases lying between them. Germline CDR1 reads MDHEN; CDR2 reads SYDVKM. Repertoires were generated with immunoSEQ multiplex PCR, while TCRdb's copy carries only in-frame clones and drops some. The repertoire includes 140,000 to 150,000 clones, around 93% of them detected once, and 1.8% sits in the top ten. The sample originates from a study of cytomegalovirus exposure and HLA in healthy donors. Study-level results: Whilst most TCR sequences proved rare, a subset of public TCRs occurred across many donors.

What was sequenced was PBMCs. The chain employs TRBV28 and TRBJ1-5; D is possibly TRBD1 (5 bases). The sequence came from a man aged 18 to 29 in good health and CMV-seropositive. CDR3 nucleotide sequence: TGTGCCAGCAGCAGCAGACAGATACTCTATCAGCCCCAGCATTTT. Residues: CASSSRQILYQPQHF.